This paragraph covers one T cell receptor (beta chain) sequence. Its matching antigen is unknown. At a deep level, the assay was run. As handled by the study authors: Without quality scores, immunoSEQ junctional reads could not be filtered like full-length reads. The table came from immunoSEQ multiplex PCR; TCRdb's copy has only in-frame clones and leaves some out. The DNA was the basis for D and trimming; V, J and clone size are from that table. The data show 2 million to 2.5 million clones, about 93% seen once. This sample stems from a study of shared clonotypes between healthy human individuals. Study findings and constraints: Only blood was sampled, and tissue TCR repertoires likely differ from blood ones. Large sequencing depth failed to make sorted-subset sequencing complete, rarefaction showed.

Only CD45RO-negative cells positively selected for CCR7 counted as naive CD8 cells, so terminally differentiated effector memory CD45RA+ cells were excluded. Germline CDR1 and CDR2: SQVTM and ANQGSEA. The CDR3 has 17 amino acids. The V and J ends lost 5 bases and 6 bases, in that order; junction bases with no gene match: 20. Source material: naive CD8+ T cells from PBMCs. This chain uses TRBV29-1 with TRBJ2-7; 9 bases match TRBD2. The clonotype was recovered from a man between 18 and 29 years old in good health. Some clones in this sample may be carry-over from other donors' samples. The CDR3 is CSVWGAPGAGGWGEQYF. In nucleotides, the CDR3 is TGCAGCGTTTGGGGAGCCCCAGGCGCGGGAGGGTGGGGCGAGCAGTACTTC.